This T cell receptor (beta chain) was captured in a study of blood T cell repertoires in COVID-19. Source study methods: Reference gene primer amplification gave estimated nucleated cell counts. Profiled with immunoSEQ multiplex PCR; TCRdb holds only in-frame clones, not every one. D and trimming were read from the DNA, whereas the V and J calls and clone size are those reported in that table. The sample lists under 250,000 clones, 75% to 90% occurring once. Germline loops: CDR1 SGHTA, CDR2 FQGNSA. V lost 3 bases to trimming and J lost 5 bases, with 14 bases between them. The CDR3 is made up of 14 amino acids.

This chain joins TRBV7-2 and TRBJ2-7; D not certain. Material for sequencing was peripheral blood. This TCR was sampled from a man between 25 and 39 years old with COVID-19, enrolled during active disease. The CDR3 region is CASSLGLAYDEQYF. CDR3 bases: TGTGCCAGCAGCTTGGGCCTCGCGTACGACGAGCAGTACTTC.